Below, 23 T cell receptor beta chains from the same sample are listed, as sequenced in a study of blood T cell repertoires in COVID-19. Profiled with immunoSEQ multiplex PCR; TCRdb holds only in-frame clones, not every one. The table shows 110,000 to 150,000 clones, with 75% to 85% occurring only once. The sequencing sample was made of peripheral blood. The receptors come from a woman in her 70s with COVID-19, enrolled during active disease.

CDR3 nucleotide sequence: TGCGCCAGCAGCTTTGTTGGTCGATGGAGGGACGAGCAGTACTTC. Translated: CASSFVGRWRDEQYF. The genes are TRBV5-1 and TRBJ2-7, with D possibly being TRBD2 (6 bases). The length of the CDR3 is 15 residues. Germline-derived CDR1 and CDR2 are SGHRS and YFSETQ. Between the trimmed V and J ends, which lost 2 bases and 5 bases, there was a span of 17 bases.

The V gene is TRBV6-2 or TRBV6-3, the J gene TRBJ2-3; 7 nucleotides line up with TRBD1. CDR1 MNHEY and CDR2 SVGEGT come from the germline V gene. The CDR3 runs 14 residues. V lost 5 bases, J lost 3 bases, and 5 bases stayed unmatched. DNA of the CDR3: TGTGCCAGCAGTCGAGGACAGGTTACAGATACGCAGTATTTT. This codes for CASSRGQVTDTQYF.

The J gene is TRBJ2-3, the V gene TRBV7-3; perhaps TRBD1 as D (6 bases). The CDR3 covers 15 residues. Trimming left V 5 bases short and J 0 bases short, with 12 bases between. Germline CDR1 reads SGHTA; CDR2 reads FQGTGA. CDR3 region: CASSPMGASTDTQYF. In nucleotides, the CDR3 is TGTGCCAGCAGCCCGATGGGGGCCAGCACAGATACGCAGTATTTT.

This clone was seen only a few times. The CDR3 is CASSSRGALSGELFF. In DNA form, the CDR3 reads TGTGCCAGCAGCTCGCGGGGGGCCCTATCCGGGGAGCTGTTTTTT. The rearrangement uses TRBV4-2 and TRBJ2-2; the match to TRBD2 covers 8 bases. V lost 5 bases, J lost 6 bases, and 8 bases stayed unmatched. Germline loops: CDR1 LGHNA, CDR2 YNFKEQ. This CDR3 comprises 15 residues.

V and J are TRBV5-1 and TRBJ2-7; no firm D call. V was pared by 1 base and J by 2 bases, with 13 bases between. The CDR3 runs to 15 residues. Germline values: CDR1 SGHRS, CDR2 YFSETQ. CDR3 protein: CASSLQGGHPYEQYF. As DNA, the CDR3 is TGCGCCAGCAGCTTGCAAGGCGGTCATCCCTACGAGCAGTACTTC.

The genes are TRBV19 and TRBJ1-4, with a tentative D call TRBD1 (5 bases). Trimming took off 6 bases at V and 5 bases at J, with 16 bases between the two ends. The CDR3 runs to 15 residues. Per the germline V gene, CDR1 is LNHDA and CDR2 is SQIVND (reference sequence). The chain's CDR3 is CASRHWGQLNEKLFF. CDR3 sequence (DNA): TGTGCCAGTAGACATTGGGGCCAACTGAATGAAAAACTGTTTTTT.

The sample holds a few counts of this clone. The chain carries TRBV2 and TRBJ1-6; 9 positions match TRBD1. The CDR3 covers 14 residues. Germline values: CDR1 SNHLY, CDR2 FYNNEI. Trimming removed 5 bases from V and 11 bases from J; junction bases left unmatched: 7. The CDR3 here is CASSSGTGRTPLHF. In DNA, the CDR3 is TGTGCCAGCAGTAGCGGGACAGGGAGGACACCCCTCCACTTT.

The chain recombines TRBV6-5 with TRBJ1-5; no firm D call. This CDR3 comprises 15 residues. Germline V gene data show CDR1 as MNHEY and CDR2 as SVGAGI. Trimming took 6 bases from V and 4 from J, leaving 16 bases between them. The CDR3 reads CASRRAEAGNQPQHF. The CDR3 DNA sequence: TGTGCCAGCAGAAGGGCGGAAGCGGGGAATCAGCCCCAGCATTTT.

This clone was picked up many times. The rearrangement links TRBV7-9 to TRBJ2-7; perhaps TRBD2 as D (6 bases). Germline V lookup: CDR1 SEHNR, CDR2 FQNEAQ (reference sequence). V lost 3 bases, J lost 4 bases, and 13 bases lay in between. The CDR3 has 14 amino acids. The CDR3, as DNA: TGTGCCAGCAGCTTGCGGGGTCAGGGATACGAGCAGTACTTC. This gives the protein CASSLRGQGYEQYF.

The chain employs TRBV6-5 and TRBJ1-5; D remains unclear. V lost 4 bases and J lost 4, with 8 bases in between. The CDR3 contains 13 residues. Germline V gives CDR1 MNHEY, CDR2 SVGAGI. The DNA for the CDR3 is TGTGCCAGCAGTTGGTTTGAGAATCAGCCCCAGCATTTT. Amino acid sequence: CASSWFENQPQHF.

The J gene is TRBJ1-3, the V gene TRBV5-1; D not resolved. V was shortened by 0 bases and J by 1 base, with 8 bases between the two germline ends. This CDR3 is 15 amino acids long. Germline values: CDR1 SGHRS, CDR2 YFSETQ. The CDR3 coding sequence is TGCGCCAGCAGCTTGGCCCCGGGATCTGGAAACACCATATATTTT. Translation gives CASSLAPGSGNTIYF.

The CDR3 DNA reads TGTGCCAGCAGCCGTACCACCGGGACGAACACCGGGGAGCTGTTTTTT. This codes for CASSRTTGTNTGELFF. This chain connects TRBV3-1 (or the pseudogene TRBV3-2) to TRBJ2-2; D possibly corresponds to TRBD2 (5 bases). This CDR3 region has 16 residues. Per germline, CDR1 LGHDT and CDR2 YNNKEL (reference sequence). With 4 bases removed from V and 0 bases from J, the gap between germline ends came to 12 bases.

This sequence joins TRBV6-2 or TRBV6-3 and TRBJ2-7; 9 bases match TRBD1. Germline V gene sequence: CDR1 MNHEY, CDR2 SVGEGT. Losses at the gene ends were 6 bases for V and 6 bases for J; bases not matched to a gene: 9. The CDR3 runs 14 residues. The CDR3: CASSFTGGLIEQYF. The DNA of the CDR3 is TGTGCCAGCAGCTTCACAGGGGGCCTAATCGAGCAGTACTTC.

V usage is TRBV10-3 and J usage is TRBJ1-1; unclear D gene. Trimming shortened V by 2 bases and J by 1 base, and 8 bases separated the two germline ends. This CDR3 has 14 amino acids. The germline CDR1 and CDR2 sequences are ENHRY and SYGVKD. The CDR3 DNA reads TGTGCCATCAGTGAGCCAAGCTGGAACACTGAAGCTTTCTTT. This sequence encodes CAISEPSWNTEAFF.

There are a few counts of this clone. CDR3: CSASAGPRGYTF. CDR3 nucleotide sequence: TGCAGTGCTAGTGCGGGTCCTAGGGGCTACACCTTC. The genes are TRBV20-1 and TRBJ1-2; no clear D. Trimming left V 3 bases short and J 8 bases short, with 13 bases between. CDR3 size: 12 residues. Germline lookup yields CDR1 DFQATT and CDR2 SNEGSKA (reference sequence).

The chain uses TRBV5-1 and TRBJ2-7; D perhaps matches TRBD2 (5 bases). Trimming removed 1 base from V and 5 bases from J, with 13 bases in between. This CDR3 is 14 amino acids long. Germline values: CDR1 SGHRS, CDR2 YFSETQ. For the CDR3, the DNA is TGCGCCAGCAGCTTGTGGTTGGGGAGCGACGAGCAGTACTTC. Translated, it gives CASSLWLGSDEQYF.

V is TRBV4-2 and J is TRBJ2-3, with 7 bases lining up with TRBD1. The V gene end was trimmed by 4 bases and the J gene end by 3 bases; junction bases not matched to a gene: 7. This CDR3 has 15 amino acids. Germline CDR1 is LGHNA and CDR2 is YNFKEQ. In DNA, the CDR3 is TGTGCCAGCAGCCCTCGACAGGGAGAAACAGATACGCAGTATTTT. As protein: CASSPRQGETDTQYF.

This rearrangement joins TRBV9 to TRBJ2-5, with TRBD2 as a possible D gene (6 bases). Deletions cut 0 bases from V and 3 bases from J, with 9 bases between. Germline assignment: CDR1 SGDLS and CDR2 YYNGEE. This CDR3 region has 14 residues. DNA of the CDR3: TGTGCCAGCAGCGTAGCTACGGGAGAAGAGACCCAGTACTTC. Translated, it gives CASSVATGEETQYF.

The chain employs TRBV15 and TRBJ1-5; D is unresolved. The V gene lost 5 bases and the J gene lost 5 bases, with 13 bases spanning the gap. CDR3 length equals 14 residues. The germline V gene has CDR1 LNHNV and CDR2 YYDKDF (reference sequence). CDR3 DNA: TGTGCCACCAGCCTAAGGAGGAGGGATCAGCCCCAGCATTTT. As protein: CATSLRRRDQPQHF.

The chain recombines TRBV11-2 with TRBJ2-1; tentatively, D is TRBD1 (6 bases). Trimming removed 5 bases from V and 10 bases from J, with 15 bases in between. Per germline, CDR1 SGHAT and CDR2 FQNNGV. The CDR3 runs to 13 residues. The CDR3 sequence is CASSGNTGYEQFF. In DNA form, the CDR3 reads TGTGCCAGCAGCGGGAACACAGGGTACGAGCAGTTCTTC.

The CDR3, as DNA: TGTGCCAGCAGTTTGGCTAGCGGGGGGGGCGGGAAGACCCAGTACTTC. This translates into CASSLASGGGGKTQYF. This chain uses TRBV28 with TRBJ2-5, with 12 bases aligning to TRBD2. In germline, CDR1 is MDHEN, CDR2 SYDVKM. The CDR3 spans 16 residues. The ends lost 3 bases at V and 6 bases at J; junction bases unmatched: 8.

The chain joins TRBV7-8 to TRBJ2-7, with D possibly TRBD2 on 5 matching bases. The V gene lost 1 base and the J gene lost 2 bases, with 9 bases spanning the gap. CDR3 size: 14 residues. Germline V gives CDR1 SGHVS, CDR2 FQNEAQ. CDR3 bases: TGTGCCAGCAGCTTAGTGCGGGCTCCCTACGAGCAGTACTTC. Its protein product is CASSLVRAPYEQYF. The full variable domain, completed using reference TRBV7-8 and TRBJ2-7, is GAGVSQSPRYKVAKRGQDVALRCDPISGHVSLFWYQQALGQGPEFLTYFQNEAQLDKSGLPSDRFFAERPEGSVSTLKIQRTQQEDSAVYLCASSLVRAPYEQYFGPGTRLTVT.

The DNA of the CDR3 is TGTGCCAGTAAACACGAGTTTGGACAGGGAAACACTGAAGCTTTCTTT. Protein product: CASKHEFGQGNTEAFF. The V call is TRBV19, the J call TRBJ1-1; TRBD1 agrees at 8 bases. CDR1 and CDR2 from the germline V gene are LNHDA and SQIVND (reference sequence). CDR3 size: 16 residues. J lost 2 bases, V lost 7 bases, and 12 bases had no gene match.